The subject of this entry is one T cell receptor beta chain. Antigen unknown. In terms of origin and age, donors were healthy Caucasian individuals from Russia aged 6 to 90. A minimum of 7 million PBMCs was isolated per sample. V shed 5 bases and J 11 bases; nucleotides not matched to a gene: 14. CDR3 size: 16 residues. Germline assignment: CDR1 MNHNS and CDR2 SASEGT. The source of the sample is a study of blood T cells in healthy people across ages. Study findings and constraints: Using unsorted PBMCs precluded a conclusive naive versus antigen-experienced comparison.

It was with a sample-barcoded 5' primer and a J-beta primer mix that a second PCR of roughly 7 to 12 cycles was run. One entry per CDR3 protein, called by TCRdb with MiXCR from the 5' RACE reads. Of 780,000 or so distinct CDR3 sequences listed, about 55% are singletons. The V call is TRBV6-1, the J call TRBJ2-5; 13 nucleotides match TRBD2. Input material: blood. The sequence was obtained from a man older than 75 in good health. CDR3 sequence (DNA): TGTGCCAGCAGTACCAGTCCGGGACTAGCGGGATCTGAGCAGTACTTC. It is translated as CASSTSPGLAGSEQYF.